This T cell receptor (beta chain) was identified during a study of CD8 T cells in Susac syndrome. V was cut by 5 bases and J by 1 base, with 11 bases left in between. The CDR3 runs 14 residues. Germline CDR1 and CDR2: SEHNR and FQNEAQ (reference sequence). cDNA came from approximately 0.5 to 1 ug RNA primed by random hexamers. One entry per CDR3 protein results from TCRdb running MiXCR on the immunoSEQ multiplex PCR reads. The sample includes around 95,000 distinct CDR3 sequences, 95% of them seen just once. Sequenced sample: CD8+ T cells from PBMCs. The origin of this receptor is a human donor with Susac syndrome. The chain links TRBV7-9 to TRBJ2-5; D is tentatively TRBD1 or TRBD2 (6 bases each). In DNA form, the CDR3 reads TGTGCCAGCAGCCAGGGGAGGTCCCAAGAGACCCAGTACTTC. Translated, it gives CASSQGRSQETQYF.